The following is a T cell receptor beta chain sequence with its context. V lost 0 bases to trimming and J lost 8 bases, with 16 bases between them. The length of the CDR3 is 14 residues. Germline V CDR1 and CDR2: SQVTM, ANQGSEA. The protocol was immunoSEQ multiplex PCR, while the TCRdb copy is restricted to in-frame clones and leaves out a portion. The sample consists of about 150,000 clones, around 85% of them appearing once. The data derive from a study of blood T cell repertoires in COVID-19. In the study overall: The study drew acute and convalescent COVID-19 samples from the United States, Italy and Spain. Nucleic acid was either cDNA or gDNA, and it came from T cells, B-cell-depleted T cells, or PBMCs.

The chain couples TRBV29-1 to TRBJ1-2; perhaps TRBD1 as D (6 bases). The source is a man aged 70 or older with acute or convalescent COVID-19. Source material: peripheral blood. CDR3: CSVEEQGGGKGYTF. The CDR3 nucleotides read TGCAGCGTTGAAGAACAGGGAGGGGGGAAGGGCTACACCTTC.